The 3 T cell receptor beta chains listed next were all sequenced from one sample in a study of shared clonotypes between healthy human individuals (dated by TCRdb to about 2020). Preparation of the library involved the immunoSEQ multiplex PCR assay. What TCRdb holds here is the immuneACCESS table cut down to in-frame rearrangements. Part of the clones is not present; checked against another copy, under half of the missing clones reflect an unresolved V gene, and the others are unexplained. For this sample the table gives over a million clones, of which over 95% were detected only once. The ten largest clones represent approximately 1.1% of the sample. The source material was naive CD4+ T cells sorted from blood. The meaning of the sample's cell subset or site label: CD45RA+ positively selected. The receptors derive from a man aged 30 to 39 in good health.

Of note for this clone: At the DNA level, this CDR3 is encoded by other sequences in the same sample as well. The chain combines TRBV19 with TRBJ2-2, with D perhaps given as TRBD1 or TRBD2 (5 bases each). Germline V gives CDR1 LNHDA, CDR2 SQIVND (reference sequence). Between the trimmed V and J ends, which lost 5 bases and 6 bases, there was a span of 10 bases. The CDR3 consists of 13 residues. The CDR3 DNA sequence: TGTGCCAGTAGTGTGAGGGGTGCCGGGGAGCTGTTTTTT. It yields the protein CASSVRGAGELFF. The full variable domain, rest sourced from reference TRBV19 and TRBJ2-2, is DGGITQSPKYLFRKEGQNVTLSCEQNLNHDAMYWYRQDPGQGLRLIYYSQIVNDFQKGDIAEGYSVSREKKESFPLTVTSAQKNPTAFYLCASSVRGAGELFFGEGSRLTVL.

The chain employs TRBV5-4 and TRBJ1-4, with D tentatively TRBD1 (5 bases). V was pared by 4 bases and J by 0 bases, with 10 bases between. The CDR3 loop spans 15 amino acids. Germline V gene sequence: CDR1 SGHNT, CDR2 YYREEE (reference sequence). The CDR3 sequence is CASSPGGTTNEKLFF. CDR3 DNA: TGTGCCAGCAGCCCGGGGGGGACAACTAATGAAAAACTGTTTTTT.

The chain carries TRBV29-1 and TRBJ2-2, with 8 bases lining up with TRBD1. CDR1 SQVTM and CDR2 ANQGSEA come from the germline V gene. CDR3 length: 15 amino acids. V was pared by 6 bases and J by 0 bases, with 6 bases of the junction left unmatched. This chain's CDR3 is CSVRQGSPNTGELFF. In nucleotides, the CDR3 is TGCAGCGTCCGACAGGGGTCCCCGAACACCGGGGAGCTGTTTTTT.